The 22 T cell receptor beta chains listed next were all sequenced from one sample in a study of blood T cell repertoires in COVID-19. Data came from immunoSEQ multiplex PCR; TCRdb stores just in-frame clones and leaves some out. The sample has over 350,000 clones, over 75% seen once. What was sequenced was PBMCs or T cells enriched from blood (not recorded which). The receptor set was obtained from a woman aged 30 to 39 with acute COVID-19.

J is TRBJ2-7 and V is TRBV19; possible D gene TRBD1, 5 bases. CDR1 is LNHDA and CDR2 is SQIVND in the germline V gene (reference sequence). The germline V and J ends were trimmed by 5 bases and 4 bases, with 12 bases remaining between them. The CDR3 extends over 13 amino acids. The CDR3 spells CASSATQGYEQYF. CDR3 DNA: TGTGCCAGTAGTGCTACCCAGGGATACGAGCAGTACTTC.

V and J are TRBV7-3 and TRBJ2-3; 8 bases map to TRBD2. The CDR3 is 15 residues long. The V gene end was trimmed by 2 bases and the J gene end by 2 bases; junction bases not matched to a gene: 3. Germline loops: CDR1 SGHTA, CDR2 FQGTGA. CDR3 sequence (DNA): TGTGCCAGCAGCTTACGGGGGGGCGTCACAGATACGCAGTATTTT. This codes for CASSLRGGVTDTQYF.

The chain carries TRBV5-1 and TRBJ2-6; possible D gene TRBD1, 5 bases. V dropped 4 bases and J dropped 3 bases, with 20 bases sitting between them. Germline loops: CDR1 SGHRS, CDR2 YFSETQ. The CDR3 contains 18 residues. This chain's CDR3 is CASSPDIYGSGGANVLTF. CDR3 bases: TGCGCCAGCAGCCCGGACATTTACGGGTCTGGTGGGGCCAACGTCCTGACTTTC. The full variable domain, its missing parts supplied by reference TRBV5-1 and TRBJ2-6, is KAGVTQTPRYLIKTRGQQVTLSCSPISGHRSVSWYQQTPGQGLQFLFEYFSETQRNKGNFPGRFSGRQFSNSRSEMNVSTLELGDSALYLCASSPDIYGSGGANVLTFGAGSRLTVL.

V gene TRBV5-6 combines with J gene TRBJ1-2; D uncertain. This CDR3 region has 14 residues. Germline V CDR1 and CDR2: SGHDT, YYEEEE. Trimming took 0 bases from V and 4 from J, leaving 10 bases between them. The CDR3 region is CASSLERSFYGYTF. Here the CDR3 DNA reads TGTGCCAGCAGCTTGGAACGCAGTTTCTATGGCTACACCTTC.

This chain uses TRBV2 with TRBJ2-7, with D possibly matching TRBD2 (5 bases). The CDR3 covers 11 residues. V gave up 6 bases and J gave up 2 bases, with 5 bases separating them. Germline CDR1 is SNHLY and CDR2 is FYNNEI. CDR3 loop: CASSGAYEQYF. The CDR3 nucleotides read TGTGCCAGCAGCGGGGCCTACGAGCAGTACTTC.

V gene TRBV11-2 combines with J gene TRBJ1-2, with 8 nucleotides matching TRBD1. The germline V gene encodes CDR1 SGHAT and CDR2 FQNNGV. Unmatched junction bases numbered 9, after V lost 4 bases and J lost 8 bases. The CDR3 is 14 residues long. The CDR3 sequence: CASSSEGQGHGYTF. CDR3 DNA: TGTGCCAGCAGCTCGGAAGGACAGGGACACGGCTACACCTTC.

Comments on this clone: Within the sample, other DNA sequences also encode this same CDR3. This sequence joins TRBV18 and TRBJ1-2; TRBD1 aligns across 9 bases. With 6 bases clipped from V and 8 bases from J, the junction kept 7 bases outside the gene matches. CDR1 and CDR2 (germline): KGHSH, LQKENI. The CDR3 runs to 13 residues. The CDR3, as DNA: TGTGCCAGCTCGCCAGGACAGGGGAGCGGCTACACCTTC. It translates to CASSPGQGSGYTF.

The J gene is TRBJ1-3, the V gene TRBV7-8; D is unresolved. This CDR3 has 15 residues. Germline V lookup: CDR1 SGHVS, CDR2 FQNEAQ. The V end lost 1 base, the J end lost 2 bases, and 9 bases lay between the germline ends. In nucleotides, the CDR3 is TGTGCCAGCAGCTTAGACAGCCAACCTGGAAACACCATATATTTT. It translates to CASSLDSQPGNTIYF.

The chain uses TRBV10-2 and TRBJ1-2; D gene ambiguous. The CDR3 runs 14 residues. The germline V gene has CDR1 WSHSY and CDR2 SAAADI. Trimming took off 2 bases at V and 7 bases at J, with 14 bases between the two ends. The CDR3 region is CASSEGPGPVGYTF. In DNA form, the CDR3 reads TGCGCCAGCAGTGAGGGCCCGGGTCCGGTTGGCTACACCTTC.

The V and J genes are TRBV5-5 and TRBJ1-3; D is ambiguous. Germline CDR1 reads SGHKS; CDR2 reads YYEKEE (reference sequence). The CDR3 covers 14 residues. Trimming cost V 4 bases and J 3 bases, with 11 bases left between them. CDR3 residues: CASSQQLNGNTIYF. The DNA for the CDR3 is TGTGCCAGCAGCCAACAGCTGAATGGAAACACCATATATTTT.

This clone was seen a handful of times. The chain links TRBV2 to TRBJ2-7, with D tentatively TRBD2 (7 bases). V lost 7 bases to trimming and J lost 0 bases, with 13 bases between them. CDR1 and CDR2 (germline): SNHLY, FYNNEI. This CDR3 spans 14 amino acids. This CDR3 is CASTKGGASYEQYF. The CDR3 nucleotides are TGTGCCAGCACGAAAGGGGGGGCCTCCTACGAGCAGTACTTC.

This chain uses TRBV5-1 with TRBJ2-7; D perhaps matches TRBD1 (6 bases). CDR3 size: 16 residues. The germline V gene has CDR1 SGHRS and CDR2 YFSETQ. V was shortened by 3 bases and J by 3 bases, with 19 bases between the two germline ends. CDR3 nucleotides: TGCGCCAGCAGCTCCGGCCAACCGGGACAATTCTACGAGCAGTACTTC. Protein: CASSSGQPGQFYEQYF.

The V gene is TRBV7-9, the J gene TRBJ1-3, with D maybe TRBD1 (5 bases). The CDR3 totals 16 residues. V was clipped by 6 bases and J by 0 bases, with 15 bases between them. From germline, CDR1 is SEHNR and CDR2 FQNEAQ (reference sequence). CDR3 region: CASSLTGGTSGNTIYF. The CDR3 DNA is TGTGCCAGCAGTCTAACGGGGGGGACCTCTGGAAACACCATATATTTT.

CDR3 coding DNA: TGTGCCAGCAGGGGGACAGGGATTCTTCCCCTCCACTTT. Protein product: CASRGTGILPLHF. This chain links TRBV6-5 with TRBJ1-6; TRBD1 matches 9 bases. The CDR3 has 13 amino acids. Germline values: CDR1 MNHEY, CDR2 SVGAGI. Germline trimming cut 6 bases from V and 13 bases from J; bases unmatched to any gene: 7.

The chain has TRBV6-5 and TRBJ1-1; 9 nucleotides align to TRBD1. The CDR3 length is 13 residues. CDR1 and CDR2 (germline): MNHEY, SVGAGI. Trimming cost V 6 bases and J 5 bases; bases outside gene matches: 4. CDR3 bases: TGTGCCAGCAGGGACAGGGGATGGACTGAAGCTTTCTTT. Protein sequence: CASRDRGWTEAFF.

The J gene is TRBJ2-2, the V gene TRBV18, with D possibly TRBD1 on 5 matching bases. The V gene lost 0 bases and the J gene lost 5 bases, with 10 bases spanning the gap. This CDR3 contains 15 residues. Germline CDR1 KGHSH, CDR2 LQKENI. The CDR3 DNA is TGTGCCAGCTCACCACCCGCAGGGCTTACCGGGGAGCTGTTTTTT. It translates to CASSPPAGLTGELFF.

V and J are TRBV5-1 and TRBJ2-2; TRBD1 matches 7 bases. The CDR3 is 15 amino acids. With V trimmed by 4 bases and J by 0 bases, 3 bases remained unmatched. The germline gives CDR1 SGHRS, CDR2 YFSETQ. The CDR3 DNA is TGCGCCAGCAGCCCGGGACAGTCGAACACCGGGGAGCTGTTTTTT. This sequence encodes CASSPGQSNTGELFF.

In regard to this clone: The sample carries other DNA sequences with the same CDR3. The J gene is TRBJ2-7, the V gene TRBV24-1; 9 bases map to TRBD1. This CDR3 is 15 amino acids long. Trimming took 3 bases from V and 3 from J; bases not matched to a gene: 5. The V gene's germline CDR1 is KGHDR and CDR2 SFDVKD. The CDR3 nucleotides read TGTGCCACCAGTGATCCCGGGACAGGGAGCTACGAGCAGTACTTC. Amino acid sequence: CATSDPGTGSYEQYF.

V and J are TRBV3-1 (or the pseudogene TRBV3-2) and TRBJ2-1, with 9 bases identical to TRBD2. V dropped 5 bases and J dropped 6; count of bases not matched to a gene: 8. The CDR3 has 15 residues. Germline loops: CDR1 LGHDT, CDR2 YNNKEL (reference sequence). The CDR3 nucleotides read TGTGCCAGCAGCTATAGCGGGGGAGCAGTCAATGAGCAGTTCTTC. It encodes CASSYSGGAVNEQFF.

The V and J genes are TRBV9 and TRBJ1-5; D remains ambiguous. Germline loops: CDR1 SGDLS, CDR2 YYNGEE. Trimming left V 0 bases short and J 3 bases short, with 16 bases between. The CDR3 sequence is 17 residues long. The CDR3: CASSVAPVEGHNQPQHF. The DNA of the CDR3 is TGTGCCAGCAGCGTAGCTCCAGTTGAGGGTCACAATCAGCCCCAGCATTTT.

This clone was recorded a few times. This chain joins TRBV7-3 and TRBJ1-1; tentative D call: TRBD1 (5 bases). CDR3 size: 13 residues. Germline V gene lookup returns CDR1 SGHTA and CDR2 FQGTGA. The ends were cut back, 3 bases at V and 5 bases at J, with 10 bases in the middle. For the CDR3, the DNA is TGTGCCAGCAGCTTCGGGGGGGAGACTGAAGCTTTCTTT. As protein: CASSFGGETEAFF.

The chain has TRBV6-4 and TRBJ2-1; TRBD2 is a possible D gene (5 bases). In germline, CDR1 is MRHNA, CDR2 SNTAGT. V lost 6 bases and J lost 5, with 11 bases in between. CDR3 length: 13 amino acids. The DNA of the CDR3 is TGTGCCAGCAGCCACGGACTGAACAATGAGCAGTTCTTC. Translating it yields CASSHGLNNEQFF.